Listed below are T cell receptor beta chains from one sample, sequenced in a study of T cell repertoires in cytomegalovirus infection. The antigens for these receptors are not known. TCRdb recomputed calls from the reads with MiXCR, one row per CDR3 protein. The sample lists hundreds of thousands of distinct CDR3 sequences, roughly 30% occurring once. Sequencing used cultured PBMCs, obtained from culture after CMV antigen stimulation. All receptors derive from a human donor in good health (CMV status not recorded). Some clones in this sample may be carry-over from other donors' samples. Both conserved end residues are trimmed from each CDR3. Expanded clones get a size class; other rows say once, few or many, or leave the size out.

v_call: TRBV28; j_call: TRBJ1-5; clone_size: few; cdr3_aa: ASRPQGGGFSSNQPQH
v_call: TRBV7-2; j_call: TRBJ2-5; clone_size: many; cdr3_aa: ASSSDRVQTQY
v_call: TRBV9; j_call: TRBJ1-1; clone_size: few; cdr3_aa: ASSARQGATPNTEAF
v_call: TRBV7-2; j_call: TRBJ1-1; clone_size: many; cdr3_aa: ASSPPAYLAF
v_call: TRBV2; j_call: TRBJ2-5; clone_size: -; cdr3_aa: ASKRGLGTQY
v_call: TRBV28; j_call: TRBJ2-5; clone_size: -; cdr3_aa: ASSPRDIQETQY
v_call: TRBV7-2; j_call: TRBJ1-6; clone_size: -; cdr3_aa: ASSLSVLSSYNSPLH
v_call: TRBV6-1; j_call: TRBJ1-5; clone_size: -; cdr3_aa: ASSEAPRVRNQPQH
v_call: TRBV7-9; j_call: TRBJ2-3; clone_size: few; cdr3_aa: ASSLGSGRIATQY
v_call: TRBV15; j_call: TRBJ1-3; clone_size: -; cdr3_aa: ATSRRGKHTIY
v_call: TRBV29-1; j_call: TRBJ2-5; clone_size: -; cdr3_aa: SVLTSAPVLETQY
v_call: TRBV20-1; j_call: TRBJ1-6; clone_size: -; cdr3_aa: SASNIANNSPLH
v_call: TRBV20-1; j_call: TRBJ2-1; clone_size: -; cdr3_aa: SAPHGSGTYNEQF
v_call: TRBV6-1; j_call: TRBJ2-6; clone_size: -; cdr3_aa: ASTEGAGANVLT
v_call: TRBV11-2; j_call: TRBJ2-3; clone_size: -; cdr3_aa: ASSLGAGGITDTQY
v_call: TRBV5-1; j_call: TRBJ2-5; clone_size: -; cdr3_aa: ASSRGMGAIQETQY
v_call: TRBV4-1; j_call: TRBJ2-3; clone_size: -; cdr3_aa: ASSQALRGYSTDTQY
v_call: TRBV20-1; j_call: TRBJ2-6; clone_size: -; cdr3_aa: SASIPQGDGANVLT
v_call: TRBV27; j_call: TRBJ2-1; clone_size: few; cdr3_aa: ASTLLGAGSNNEQF
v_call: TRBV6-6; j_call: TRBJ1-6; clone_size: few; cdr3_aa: ASSTVRDSSPLH